Presented here are 21 T cell receptor beta chains from one specimen sequenced in a study of T cells in Graves' hyperthyroidism and ophthalmopathy. The source material, RNA transcripts, was used to amplify TCR beta CDR3 regions. The TCR CDR3 was amplified in a first-round RT-PCR using the HTBI primer set. TCRdb reanalysed the multiplex PCR reads using MiXCR and keeps one entry per CDR3 protein. The sample includes approximately 600,000 distinct CDR3 sequences, approximately 15% of them seen just once. The sequenced sample was blood. All receptors come from a woman aged 30 to 39 with Graves' hyperthyroidism that later progressed to Graves' ophthalmopathy.

The sample holds many counts of this clonotype. The V gene is TRBV6-2 or TRBV6-3, the J gene TRBJ1-2, with D possibly matching TRBD1 (5 bases). The length of the CDR3 is 11 residues. Germline V gene sequence: CDR1 MNHEY, CDR2 SVGEGT. Trimming left V 8 bases short and J 8 bases short, with 12 bases between. The CDR3 region is CASANTGGYTF. As DNA, the CDR3 is TGTGCCAGCGCGAACACAGGCGGCTACACCTTC.

This clonotype was recorded at least ten times. The V call is TRBV3-1, the J call TRBJ1-2; D might be TRBD1 (5 bases). CDR3 length: 13 residues. Germline assignment: CDR1 LGHDT and CDR2 YNNKEL (reference sequence). V dropped 1 base and J dropped 6 bases, with 9 bases sitting between them. DNA for the CDR3: TGTGCCAGCAGCCAAGGAGGAGGGGATGGCTACACCTTC. It yields the protein CASSQGGGDGYTF. The full variable domain, in which reference TRBV3-1 and TRBJ1-2 provide the parts outside the CDR3, is DTAVSQTPKYLVTQMGNDKSIKCEQNLGHDTMYWYKQDSKKFLKIMFSYNNKELIINETVPNRFSPKSPDKAHLNLHINSLELGDSAVYFCASSQGGGDGYTFGSGTRLTVV.

This clonotype was recorded many times. This chain links TRBV12-3 or TRBV12-4 with TRBJ1-1; D is undetermined. The CDR3 loop spans 16 amino acids. V lost 7 bases to trimming and J lost 1 base, with 19 bases between them. The chain's CDR3 is CASNFPSGLRNTEAFF. In DNA, the CDR3 is TGTGCCAGCAACTTCCCCTCGGGATTACGGAACACTGAAGCTTTCTTT.

There are many counts of this clonotype. The chain uses TRBV30 and TRBJ1-2; 10 nucleotides match TRBD1. In germline, CDR1 is GTSNPN, CDR2 SVGIG (reference sequence). The CDR3 sequence is 11 residues long. Trimming took 5 bases from V and 9 from J; bases not matched to a gene: 3. The CDR3 reads CAWDRGLSYTF. The CDR3 DNA sequence: TGTGCCTGGGACAGGGGGCTTAGCTACACCTTC.

Ten or more counts support this clonotype. The chain employs TRBV6-1 and TRBJ1-1; TRBD1 matches at 7 bases. J gave up 7 bases and V 5 bases, and 7 bases lay outside the gene matches. In germline, CDR1 is MNHNS, CDR2 SASEGT. This CDR3 spans 13 amino acids. Here the CDR3 DNA reads TGTGCCAGCAGTTTGACAGGGTGGGTTGAAGCTTTCTTT. Translating gives CASSLTGWVEAFF.

This clonotype was seen ten or more times. The chain is built from TRBV12-3 or TRBV12-4 and TRBJ2-7, with TRBD2 as a possible D gene (7 bases). V lost 3 bases and J 0 bases, leaving 15 bases between the germline ends. The CDR3 runs to 16 residues. Here the CDR3 DNA reads TGTGCCAGCAGTTTTATCTCGGGGGGCGGCTCCTACGAGCAGTACTTC. Translating it yields CASSFISGGGSYEQYF.

This clonotype has a handful of counts. The gene calls are TRBV19 and TRBJ2-6; D assignment may be TRBD1 or TRBD2 (5 bases each). Germline CDR1 LNHDA, CDR2 SQIVND (reference sequence). The CDR3 spans 19 residues. V was clipped by 2 bases and J by 2 bases, with 19 bases between them. CDR3 nucleotide sequence: TGTGCCAGTAGTATACGAGGGGCAAAGATTACCCCTGGGGCCAACGTCCTGACTTTC. Translation: CASSIRGAKITPGANVLTF. Full variable domain (rest looked up from reference TRBV19 and TRBJ2-6): DGGITQSPKYLFRKEGQNVTLSCEQNLNHDAMYWYRQDPGQGLRLIYYSQIVNDFQKGDIAEGYSVSREKKESFPLTVTSAQKNPTAFYLCASSIRGAKITPGANVLTFGAGSRLTVL.

As DNA, the CDR3 is TGTGCCAGCAGCTCTCTACCGGGACTAGCGGGGGGGAGCTCCGAGCAGTACTTC. This gives the protein CASSSLPGLAGGSSEQYF. This sequence joins TRBV13 and TRBJ2-7, with 16 bases aligning to TRBD2. V lost 4 bases and J lost 6; bases outside the gene matches: 12. The CDR3 runs to 18 residues. CDR1 is PRHDT, CDR2 FYEKMQ, per germline (reference sequence).

This clonotype was counted ten times or more. The chain carries TRBV20-1 and TRBJ2-7; D is tentatively TRBD1 or TRBD2 (5 bases each). The CDR3 is 11 amino acids. Trimming took 7 bases from V and 5 from J, leaving 12 bases between them. The germline V gene has CDR1 DFQATT and CDR2 SNEGSKA (reference sequence). In DNA form, the CDR3 reads TGCAGTGGGAGAGGGGACCACGAGCAGTACTTC. The encoded protein is CSGRGDHEQYF.

This clonotype was seen a handful of times. The rearrangement links TRBV4-2 to TRBJ2-7, with TRBD1 identical over 7 bases. This CDR3 region has 15 residues. Germline loops: CDR1 LGHNA, CDR2 YNFKEQ. Trimming took 0 bases from V and 3 from J; bases not matched to a gene: 5. CDR3 sequence: CASSQDLAGGYEQYF. The CDR3 nucleotides are TGTGCCAGCAGCCAAGATCTAGCAGGGGGCTACGAGCAGTACTTC.

This clonotype appeared many times. The rearrangement uses TRBV18 and TRBJ1-1, with 10 nucleotides matching TRBD1. The ends lost 2 bases at V and 4 bases at J; junction bases unmatched: 1. There are 14 residues in the CDR3. The germline gives CDR1 KGHSH, CDR2 LQKENI. The CDR3 DNA reads TGTGCCAGCTCACCAGGGGACAGGGGCACTGAAGCTTTCTTT. Translation: CASSPGDRGTEAFF.

The rearrangement joins TRBV5-1 to TRBJ2-1, with TRBD2 matching 9 bases. CDR1 and CDR2 (germline): SGHRS, YFSETQ. The CDR3 spans 15 residues. V lost 2 bases to trimming and J lost 2 bases; unmatched junction nucleotides: 2. CDR3 nucleotides: TGCGCCAGCAGCTTTGTAGCGGGGGCCTACAATGAGCAGTTCTTC. As protein: CASSFVAGAYNEQFF.

This clonotype has a count of ten or more. This rearrangement joins TRBV7-2 to TRBJ2-3, with D possibly being TRBD1 (6 bases). Germline V gene lookup returns CDR1 SGHTA and CDR2 FQGNSA. V lost 3 bases and J 9 bases, leaving 13 bases between the germline ends. The CDR3 extends over 13 amino acids. The CDR3 sequence: CASSFPSQGTQYF. CDR3 coding DNA: TGTGCCAGCAGCTTCCCGTCCCAGGGGACGCAGTATTTT.

Many counts were recorded for this clonotype. V gene TRBV3-1 combines with J gene TRBJ2-1; D unclear. The CDR3 runs 17 residues. The V end lost 5 bases, the J end lost 4 bases, and 21 bases lay between the germline ends. Germline assignment: CDR1 LGHDT and CDR2 YNNKEL (reference sequence). The CDR3 here is CASSFPTPAGRYNEQFF. The CDR3 DNA follows: TGTGCCAGCAGCTTCCCCACCCCGGCAGGCAGATACAATGAGCAGTTCTTC.

This clonotype was counted at least ten times. The gene calls are TRBV7-2 and TRBJ2-7; 8 positions agree with TRBD2. V shed 5 bases and J 3 bases; nucleotides not matched to a gene: 6. This CDR3 spans 14 amino acids. The germline CDR1 and CDR2 sequences are SGHTA and FQGNSA. CDR3: CASSPWSGSYEQYF. For the CDR3, the DNA is TGTGCCAGCAGCCCATGGAGCGGGAGCTACGAGCAGTACTTC.

A note on this clonotype: A much larger clone is a single base away; this may be a read error. This chain uses TRBV7-3 with TRBJ1-2; the D is unclear. The CDR3 contains 14 residues. The germline V gene has CDR1 SGHTA and CDR2 FQGTGA. V was shortened by 1 base and J by 5 bases, with 11 bases between the two germline ends. The CDR3 is CASSLNIGLYGYTF. The CDR3 bases are TGTGCCAGCAGCTTAAACATAGGCCTGTATGGCTACACCTTC.

This clonotype was picked up many times. CDR3 in DNA: TGTGCCAGCGACACAAGGTCCTACAATGAGCAGTTCTTC. It yields the protein CASDTRSYNEQFF. The V gene is TRBV28, the J gene TRBJ2-1; D unclear. Between the trimmed V and J ends, which lost 8 bases and 1 base, there was a span of 9 bases. The CDR3 has 13 residues. In germline, CDR1 is MDHEN, CDR2 SYDVKM.

At least ten counts were recorded for this clonotype. The chain carries TRBV7-9 and TRBJ2-7; D is uncertain. Trimming took 5 bases from V and 2 from J, leaving 4 bases between them. Germline loops: CDR1 SEHNR, CDR2 FQNEAQ (reference sequence). The CDR3 is 11 amino acids. The CDR3 nucleotides read TGTGCCAGCAGCGCAACCTACGAGCAGTACTTC. Protein sequence: CASSATYEQYF.

This rearrangement joins TRBV4-1 to TRBJ1-5; D uncertain. This CDR3 has 15 residues. V was cut by 3 bases and J by 9 bases, with 18 bases left in between. The germline V gene has CDR1 MGHRA and CDR2 YSYEKL. Here the CDR3 reads CASSQRFVTARPQHF. CDR3 in DNA: TGCGCCAGCAGCCAGCGGTTTGTGACCGCGAGGCCCCAGCATTTT.

Concerning this clonotype itself: The junction departs from germline at one end; a sequencing error may be responsible. The chain couples TRBV10-3 to TRBJ2-3, with D perhaps TRBD2 (5 bases). The CDR3 loop spans 15 amino acids. CDR1 and CDR2 (germline): ENHRY, SYGVKD. CDR3 in amino acids: CAISEHTGSTDAQYF. In DNA form, the CDR3 reads TGTGCCATCAGTGAGCACACGGGAAGCACAGATGCGCAGTATTTT.

Only a few counts were recorded for this clonotype. The chain has TRBV19 and TRBJ2-7, with TRBD2 matching over 7 bases. The CDR3 covers 14 residues. V was pared by 4 bases and J by 6 bases, with 9 bases of the junction left unmatched. Germline V gene sequence: CDR1 LNHDA, CDR2 SQIVND (reference sequence). CDR3 loop: CASSSSLAALEQYF. The DNA for the CDR3 is TGTGCCAGTAGTAGTTCCCTAGCGGCGCTCGAGCAGTACTTC.